These 9 T cell receptor beta chains share one sample of origin, sequenced in a study of early T cells in non-severe SARS-CoV-2 infection. TCRdb re-called the 5' RACE reads through MiXCR, storing one row per CDR3 protein. The sample lists 60,000 or so distinct CDR3 sequences; approximately 12% were seen once. The specimen sequenced was whole blood. These receptors were taken from an adult who was a healthcare worker with PCR-confirmed SARS-CoV-2 infection or an uninfected control (not recorded which).

This clonotype has a handful of counts. The chain combines TRBV4-1 with TRBJ2-7; D gene uncertain. CDR1 MGHRA and CDR2 YSYEKL come from the germline V gene. The CDR3 consists of 15 residues. The germline V and J ends were trimmed by 2 bases and 3 bases, with 14 bases remaining between them. The CDR3 coding sequence is TGCGCCAGCAGCCAACCAACCCGTGGAGACTACGAGCAGTACTTC. Its translation: CASSQPTRGDYEQYF.

This clonotype appeared many times. This chain joins TRBV7-2 and TRBJ1-1, with a possible D match to TRBD1 (5 bases). The V end lost 0 bases, the J end lost 9 bases, and 14 bases lay between the germline ends. There are 14 residues in the CDR3. Germline-derived CDR1 and CDR2 are SGHTA and FQGNSA. The CDR3 loop reads CASSLALGDSKAFF. The CDR3 DNA reads TGTGCCAGCAGCTTAGCGCTGGGGGATTCAAAAGCTTTCTTT.

This clonotype was picked up a small number of times. V and J are TRBV19 and TRBJ2-5; 7 bases fit TRBD2. The CDR3 is 15 residues long. Germline CDR1 reads LNHDA; CDR2 reads SQIVND (reference sequence). V trimming: 5 bases; J trimming: 2 bases; junction bases outside the gene matches: 8. The DNA of the CDR3 is TGTGCCAGTAGTCCAACTAGCGTTTCGCAAGAGACCCAGTACTTC. It is translated as CASSPTSVSQETQYF.

There are many counts of this clonotype. The V and J genes are TRBV5-4 and TRBJ2-1, with 7 bases matching TRBD2. Trimming at V came to 0 bases and at J to 9 bases, leaving 6 bases not matched to a gene. The CDR3 is 14 residues long. CDR1 SGHNT and CDR2 YYREEE come from the germline V gene (reference sequence). The CDR3 DNA follows: TGTGCCAGCAGCTTGGATAGGCCGGGGGGTGAGCAGTTCTTC. Translation: CASSLDRPGGEQFF.

This clonotype was picked up many times. Relative to the germline gene, one junction end is altered; a read error may explain this. The chain uses TRBV6-1 and TRBJ1-1; no reliable D call. This CDR3 has 13 amino acids. Germline assignment: CDR1 MNHNS and CDR2 SASEGT. The CDR3 coding sequence is TGTGCCAGCAGAGAAGAGTTTTACACTGAAGCTTTCTTT. Its protein is CASREEFYTEAFF.

This clonotype was seen a handful of times. The rearrangement uses TRBV20-1 and TRBJ2-1, with D uncertain. This CDR3 comprises 12 residues. Germline V gene sequence: CDR1 DFQATT, CDR2 SNEGSKA (reference sequence). V was pared by 5 bases and J by 4 bases, with 9 bases between. This CDR3 is CSAREKYNEQFF. The CDR3 DNA follows: TGCAGTGCTCGCGAGAAGTACAATGAGCAGTTCTTC.

This clonotype has a count of ten or more. This chain uses TRBV5-6 with TRBJ2-2; 8 bases agree with TRBD2. CDR1 is SGHDT and CDR2 is YYEEEE in the germline V gene. The V gene end was trimmed by 2 bases and the J gene end by 1 base; junction bases not matched to a gene: 4. The CDR3 loop spans 16 amino acids. The CDR3, as DNA: TGTGCCAGCAGCTTACAACTAGCGGTGAACACCGGGGAGCTGTTTTTT. This translates into CASSLQLAVNTGELFF.

This clonotype was seen only a few times. The chain joins TRBV27 to TRBJ1-1, with D possibly matching TRBD1 (5 bases). The CDR3 is 14 amino acids. Germline V CDR1 and CDR2: MNHEY, SMNVEV (reference sequence). Trimming removed 1 base from V and 5 bases from J, with 11 bases in between. CDR3 DNA: TGTGCCAGCAGTTTATGGGGCAGGGCGACTGAAGCTTTCTTT. It codes for CASSLWGRATEAFF.

The chain links TRBV5-1 to TRBJ2-3; TRBD1 is a possible D gene (5 bases). The CDR3 spans 15 residues. From germline, CDR1 is SGHRS and CDR2 YFSETQ. The V end lost 0 bases, the J end lost 6 bases, and 14 bases lay between the germline ends. The CDR3 DNA follows: TGCGCCAGCAGCTTGGGGACACCCCGATTGGATACGCAGTATTTT. Translating gives CASSLGTPRLDTQYF.